One sample yielded the 9 T cell receptor beta chains listed below, sequenced in a study of siplizumab effects on memory and regulatory T cells (dated by TCRdb to between 2018 and 2021). Libraries were prepared through the immunoSEQ multiplex PCR assay. In TCRdb, the immuneACCESS table is reduced to in-frame sequences with V and J assigned. These tables do not hold every clone; where another copy was compared, an unresolved V gene accounts for under half, and the others remain unexplained. The sample profile shows more than 75,000 clones; roughly 95% of them were found once. Under 0.04% of the sample goes to the ten largest clones. The sequenced material came from naive CD4+ T cells sorted from blood. The intended sense of this specimen's cell subset or site label: unstimulated naive T cells. These receptors were collected from a human donor in good health.

The chain employs TRBV7-3 and TRBJ2-3; D unclear. The CDR3 runs 15 residues. Between the trimmed V and J ends, which lost 3 bases and 5 bases, there was a span of 15 bases. Germline CDR1 reads SGHTA; CDR2 reads FQGTGA. The CDR3 loop is CASSFQGPALDTQYF. In DNA form, the CDR3 reads TGTGCCAGCAGCTTTCAAGGTCCCGCCCTAGATACGCAGTATTTT.

The V call is TRBV28, the J call TRBJ1-2; TRBD1 might be the D (5 bases). The CDR3 runs to 13 residues. CDR1 MDHEN and CDR2 SYDVKM come from the germline V gene. Between the trimmed V and J ends, which lost 3 bases and 4 bases, there was a span of 9 bases. For the CDR3, the DNA is TGTGCCAGCAGTTTTTTGACAGCCTATGGCTACACCTTC. Amino acid sequence: CASSFLTAYGYTF.

The chain joins TRBV20-1 to TRBJ1-2; a possible D gene is TRBD1 (5 bases). The ends were cut back, 6 bases at V and 5 bases at J, with 7 bases in the middle. The length of the CDR3 is 10 residues. In germline, CDR1 is DFQATT, CDR2 SNEGSKA (reference sequence). The CDR3 DNA reads as TGCAGTGCGCCAGGGTATGGCTACACCTTC. Protein: CSAPGYGYTF.

The rearrangement links TRBV27 to TRBJ2-3; no clear D. Germline-derived CDR1 and CDR2 are MNHEY and SMNVEV (reference sequence). The V gene lost 3 bases and the J gene lost 0 bases, with 7 bases spanning the gap. The CDR3 consists of 14 residues. The CDR3 bases are TGTGCCAGCAGTTTCCCAGCTAGCACAGATACGCAGTATTTT. Protein product: CASSFPASTDTQYF.

The chain couples TRBV7-2 to TRBJ1-1; a possible D gene is TRBD1 (5 bases). Trimming pared 2 bases from V and 5 bases from J, leaving 12 bases between. The CDR3 runs to 14 residues. Germline V gives CDR1 SGHTA, CDR2 FQGNSA. CDR3 sequence reads: CASSLYQGMTEAFF. Here the CDR3 DNA reads TGTGCCAGCAGCTTATACCAGGGTATGACTGAAGCTTTCTTT.

J is TRBJ1-1 and V is TRBV18, with 8 bases aligning to TRBD1. The CDR3 consists of 15 residues. Losses at the gene ends were 4 bases for V and 0 bases for J; bases not matched to a gene: 4. The germline V gene has CDR1 KGHSH and CDR2 LQKENI. The CDR3 DNA reads TGTGCCAGCTCACAGGGACAGGTTTTGAACACTGAAGCTTTCTTT. It codes for CASSQGQVLNTEAFF.

V is TRBV19 and J is TRBJ2-1; D may be TRBD2 (5 bases). This CDR3 has 16 amino acids. The germline V and J ends were trimmed by 3 bases and 2 bases, with 14 bases remaining between them. Per the germline V gene, CDR1 is LNHDA and CDR2 is SQIVND (reference sequence). The CDR3 nucleotides read TGTGCCAGTAGTATTCCTAGCCGCGCTGCCTACAATGAGCAGTTCTTC. Its translation is CASSIPSRAAYNEQFF.

V usage is TRBV2 and J usage is TRBJ1-3, with D unresolved. In germline, CDR1 is SNHLY, CDR2 FYNNEI. Trimming stripped 3 bases from V and 0 bases from J, with 6 bases between. The CDR3 has 14 residues. This CDR3 is CASSDRSSGNTIYF. Written as DNA, the CDR3 is TGTGCCAGCAGTGACAGGAGCTCTGGAAACACCATATATTTT.

Concerning this clone: Other DNA sequences in the same sample also yield this CDR3. The gene calls are TRBV5-4 and TRBJ2-7, with D possibly being TRBD1 (6 bases). CDR3 length: 16 residues. Germline values: CDR1 SGHNT, CDR2 YYREEE (reference sequence). Deletions cut 4 bases from V and 2 bases from J, with 19 bases between. For the CDR3, the DNA is TGTGCCAGCAGCAAAGGGGGTGCAGCTCCGACCTACGAGCAGTACTTC. It translates to CASSKGGAAPTYEQYF.